This T cell receptor beta chain appears in the sequencing data of a study of blood T cell repertoires in COVID-19. Study at large: The study drew acute and convalescent COVID-19 samples from the United States, Italy and Spain. PBMCs, B-cell-depleted T cells, or T cells provided the cDNA or gDNA that made up the material.

This CDR3 is built from 13 residues. Trimming stripped 8 bases from V and 11 bases from J, with 16 bases between. In germline, CDR1 is MDHEN, CDR2 SYDVKM. Patients at the Seattle site were enrolled during active infection and followed longitudinally. This clone has a handful of counts. The method was immunoSEQ multiplex PCR; TCRdb's version includes in-frame clones alone and lacks a portion of them. The repertoire holds under 70,000 clones, about 90% seen once, with less than 55% in the top ten. The chain links TRBV28 to TRBJ1-6; D is unclear. This clonotype was obtained from a woman aged 60-70 years with COVID-19, enrolled during active disease. The specimen was peripheral blood. CDR3 DNA sequence: TGTGCCAGCCAAGGGCAGCGGAAGGCACCCCTCCACTTT. It yields the protein CASQGQRKAPLHF. The full variable domain, completed using reference TRBV28 and TRBJ1-6, is DVKVTQSSRYLVKRTGEKVFLECVQDMDHENMFWYRQDPGLGLRLIYFSYDVKMKEKGDIPEGYSVSREKKERFSLILESASTNQTSMYLCASQGQRKAPLHFGNGTRLTVT.